The rows below give T cell receptor beta chains drawn from one sample of a study of blood T cell repertoires in COVID-19. The protocol was immunoSEQ multiplex PCR, while the TCRdb copy is restricted to in-frame clones and leaves out a portion. The profile shows about 44,000 clones, about 80% of them singletons. Input material: peripheral blood. These receptors all stem from a human donor in a cohort sampled during active COVID-19. Each CDR3 is given with its conserved first and last residue. Fields, in order: V gene, J gene, clone size, D gene, CDR3 DNA, CDR3 protein. D genes are given only for firm matches. Part of the rows lack a size; the others show once, few, many or a class for expanded clones.

TRBV2	TRBJ2-5	.	TRBD1	TGTGCCAGCAGTGAAGCGTGGACAGGGAAAGAGACCCAGTACTTC	CASSEAWTGKETQYF
TRBV3-1/TRBV3-2	TRBJ2-7	.	TRBD2	TGTGCCAGCAGCCAAGGACTAGCTGGGGAGCAGTACTTC	CASSQGLAGEQYF
TRBV4-2	TRBJ1-1	few	TRBD1	TGTGCCAGCAGCCAAGTCTCGGCAGGGGGCTTGGGCACTGAAGCTTTCTTT	CASSQVSAGGLGTEAFF
TRBV13	TRBJ1-4	.	.	TGTGCCAGCAGCTTAGTATCTAGGGCGGACTCCCCAGAAAAACTGTTTTTT	CASSLVSRADSPEKLFF
TRBV28	TRBJ1-4	few	TRBD1	TGTGCCAGCAGACCACGACAGGGCGGACTGTTTTTT	CASRPRQGGLFF
TRBV6-5	TRBJ1-2	.	TRBD1	TGTGCCAGCAGTTACTCCGACAGGGTCGGCTATGGCTACACCTTC	CASSYSDRVGYGYTF
TRBV7-9	TRBJ1-2	.	TRBD1	TGTGCCAGCAGCCCGGCAGGGGGCGACTATGGCTACACCTTC	CASSPAGGDYGYTF
TRBV5-1	TRBJ1-1	.	TRBD1	TGCGCCAGCAGCTTGGACGGGACAGGGGGCACTGAAGCTTTCTTT	CASSLDGTGGTEAFF
TRBV11-2	TRBJ1-6	few	.	TGTGCCAGCAGCTTAACCGTCCAGGCCTCGAGCTCCTATAATTCACCCCTCCACTTT	CASSLTVQASSSYNSPLHF
TRBV4-1	TRBJ2-7	.	TRBD1	TGCGCCAGCAGCCAAAGACAGGGGTTGGATTACGAGCAGTACTTC	CASSQRQGLDYEQYF
TRBV9	TRBJ2-3	.	TRBD2	TGTGCCAGCAGCGGCCGAAGCGGGGGGGCAGATACGCAGTATTTT	CASSGRSGGADTQYF
TRBV6-6	TRBJ2-5	.	.	TGTGCCAGCACCGGTGCCGGGATGACCCAGTACTTC	CASTGAGMTQYF
TRBV7-8	TRBJ2-1	.	TRBD1	TGTGCCAGCAGCCCGATGACAGGGGCGTACAATGAGCAGTTCTTC	CASSPMTGAYNEQFF
TRBV9	TRBJ2-7	.	TRBD2	TGTGCCAGCAGCGTAGGAATTCCTAGCGGGGAAGTCTCCTACGAGCAGTACTTC	CASSVGIPSGEVSYEQYF
TRBV5-1	TRBJ1-5	.	.	TGCGCCAGCAGCTTGCAGGGATATAGCAATCAGCCCCAGCATTTT	CASSLQGYSNQPQHF
TRBV7-9	TRBJ2-3	.	TRBD1	TGTGCCAGCAGCCGTAAGACCGGGACAGGGAGCACAGATACGCAGTATTTT	CASSRKTGTGSTDTQYF
TRBV6-5	TRBJ1-1	.	.	TGTGCCAGCCACTCATCGGGTGGGGCCACTGAAGCTTTCTTT	CASHSSGGATEAFF
TRBV10-1	TRBJ2-3	.	TRBD1	TGCGCCAGCAGCCTCAGGACAGGGAGAACATCAGATACGCAGTATTTT	CASSLRTGRTSDTQYF
TRBV30	TRBJ2-5	.	.	TGTGCCTGGAGTCCCTCGGGGGAGACCCAGTACTTC	CAWSPSGETQYF
TRBV12-3/TRBV12-4	TRBJ1-1	.	TRBD1	TGTGCCAGCAGTCGGGGACAGGGAAGAGCTTTCTTT	CASSRGQGRAFF